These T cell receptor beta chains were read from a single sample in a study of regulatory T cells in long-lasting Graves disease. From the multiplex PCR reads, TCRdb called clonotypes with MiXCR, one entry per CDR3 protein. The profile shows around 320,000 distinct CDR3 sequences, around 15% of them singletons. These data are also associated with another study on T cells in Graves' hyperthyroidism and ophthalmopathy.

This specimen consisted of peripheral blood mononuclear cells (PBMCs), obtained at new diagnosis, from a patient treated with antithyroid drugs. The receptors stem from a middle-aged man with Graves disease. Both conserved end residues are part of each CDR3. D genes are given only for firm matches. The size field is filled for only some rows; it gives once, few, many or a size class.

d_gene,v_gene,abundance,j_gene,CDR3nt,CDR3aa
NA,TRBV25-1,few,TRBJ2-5,TGTGCCAGCAGTGAGGGCAGTCGAATTCAAGAGACCCAGTACTTC,CASSEGSRIQETQYF
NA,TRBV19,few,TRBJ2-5,TGTGCCAGTAGTCATGTCCGGGGGCGGCAAGAGACCCAGTACTTC,CASSHVRGRQETQYF
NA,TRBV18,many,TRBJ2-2,TGTGCCAGCTCAACAGGGACTACCGGGGAGCTGTTTTTT,CASSTGTTGELFF
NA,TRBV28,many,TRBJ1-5,TGTGCCAGCAGTTTATCCGTGGGGGCTAGCAATCAGCCCCAGCATTTT,CASSLSVGASNQPQHF
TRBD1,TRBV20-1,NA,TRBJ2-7,TGCAGTGCTAGAGACGCGGACAGGGGAAGCTCCTACGAGCAGTACTTC,CSARDADRGSSYEQYF
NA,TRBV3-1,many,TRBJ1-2,TGTGCCAGCAGCCGTAACTATGGCTACACCTTC,CASSRNYGYTF
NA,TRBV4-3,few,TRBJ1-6,TGCGCCAGCAGCCCAATGGGAGGGGCCGGACGGATTTCACCCCTCCACTTT,CASSPMGGAGRISPLHF
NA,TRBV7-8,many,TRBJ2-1,TGTGCCAGCAGTGGACAGCTCTCCTACAATGAGCAGTTCTTC,CASSGQLSYNEQFF
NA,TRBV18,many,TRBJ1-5,TGTGCCAGCAGTCCCCGGGGACAGCCCCAGCATTTT,CASSPRGQPQHF
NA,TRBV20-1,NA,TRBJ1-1,TGCAGTGTTCTGTTGGACACTGAAGCTTTCTTT,CSVLLDTEAFF
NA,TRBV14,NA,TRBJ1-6,TGTGCCAGCAGCCAAGTTTCAGGGACTGATTCACCCCTCCACTTT,CASSQVSGTDSPLHF
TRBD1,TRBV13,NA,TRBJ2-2,TGTGCCAGCTCAGGGGACAGAAACGCCGGGGAGCTGTTTTTT,CASSGDRNAGELFF
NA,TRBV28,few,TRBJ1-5,TGTGCCAGCAGTTTAATGGAGGGAGGGGGCAATCAGCCCCAGCATTTT,CASSLMEGGGNQPQHF
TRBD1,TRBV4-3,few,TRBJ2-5,TGCGCCAGCGCACGGAGGGACAGGGGAGAGACCCAGTACTTC,CASARRDRGETQYF
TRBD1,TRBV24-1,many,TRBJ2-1,TGTGCCACCAGTGATTTCCGAGACAGGGCGACCAATGAGCAGTTCTTC,CATSDFRDRATNEQFF